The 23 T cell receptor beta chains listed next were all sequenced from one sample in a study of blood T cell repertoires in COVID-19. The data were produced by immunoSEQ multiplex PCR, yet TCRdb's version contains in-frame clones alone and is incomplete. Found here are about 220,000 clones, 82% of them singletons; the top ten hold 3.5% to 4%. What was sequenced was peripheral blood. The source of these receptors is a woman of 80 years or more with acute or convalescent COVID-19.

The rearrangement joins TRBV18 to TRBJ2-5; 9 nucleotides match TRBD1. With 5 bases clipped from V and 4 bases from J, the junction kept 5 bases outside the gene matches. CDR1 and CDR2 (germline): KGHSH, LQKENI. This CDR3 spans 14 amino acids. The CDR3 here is CASSSWDRAETQYF. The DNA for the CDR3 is TGTGCCAGCTCATCGTGGGACAGGGCAGAGACCCAGTACTTC.

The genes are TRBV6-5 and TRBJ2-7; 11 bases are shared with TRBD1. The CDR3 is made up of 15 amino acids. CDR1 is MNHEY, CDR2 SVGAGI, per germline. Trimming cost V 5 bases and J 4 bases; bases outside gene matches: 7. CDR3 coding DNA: TGTGCCAGCAGTCCAAGGGACAGGGGGACATACGAGCAGTACTTC. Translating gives CASSPRDRGTYEQYF.

The CDR3 is CASNRADNSPLHF. DNA for the CDR3: TGTGCCAGCAACAGGGCAGATAATTCACCCCTCCACTTT. The rearrangement uses TRBV12-3 or TRBV12-4 and TRBJ1-6, with D possibly TRBD1 on 6 matching bases. This CDR3 contains 13 residues. Deletions cut 7 bases from V and 5 bases from J, with 9 bases between.

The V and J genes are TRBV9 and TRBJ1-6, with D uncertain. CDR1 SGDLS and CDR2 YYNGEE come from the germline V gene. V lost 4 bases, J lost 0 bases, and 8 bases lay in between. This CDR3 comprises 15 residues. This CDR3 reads CASSPRDSYNSPLHF. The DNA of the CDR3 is TGTGCCAGCAGCCCGAGGGACTCCTATAATTCACCCCTCCACTTT.

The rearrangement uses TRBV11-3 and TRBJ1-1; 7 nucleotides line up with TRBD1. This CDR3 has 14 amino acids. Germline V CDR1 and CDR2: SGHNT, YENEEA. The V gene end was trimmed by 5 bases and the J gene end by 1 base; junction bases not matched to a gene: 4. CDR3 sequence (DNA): TGTGCCAGCAGCATTCACAGGGGGAACACTGAAGCTTTCTTT. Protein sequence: CASSIHRGNTEAFF. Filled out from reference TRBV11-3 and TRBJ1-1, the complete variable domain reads EAGVVQSPRYKIIEKKQPVAFWCNPISGHNTLYWYLQNLGQGPELLIRYENEEAVDDSQLPKDRFSAERLKGVDSTLKIQPAELGDSAVYLCASSIHRGNTEAFFGQGTRLTVV.

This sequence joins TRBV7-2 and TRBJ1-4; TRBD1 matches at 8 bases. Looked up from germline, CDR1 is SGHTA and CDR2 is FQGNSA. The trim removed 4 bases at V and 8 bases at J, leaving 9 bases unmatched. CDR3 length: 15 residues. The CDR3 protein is CASSSSYRGNEKLFF. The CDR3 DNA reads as TGTGCCAGCAGCTCGTCGTACAGGGGGAACGAAAAACTGTTTTTT.

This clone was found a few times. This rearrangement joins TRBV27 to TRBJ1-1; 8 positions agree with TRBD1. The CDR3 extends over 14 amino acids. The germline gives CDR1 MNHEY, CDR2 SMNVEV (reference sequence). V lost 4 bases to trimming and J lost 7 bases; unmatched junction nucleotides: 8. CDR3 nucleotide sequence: TGTGCCAGCAGTTATTTAACCGGGACAGGTGAAGCTTTCTTT. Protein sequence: CASSYLTGTGEAFF.

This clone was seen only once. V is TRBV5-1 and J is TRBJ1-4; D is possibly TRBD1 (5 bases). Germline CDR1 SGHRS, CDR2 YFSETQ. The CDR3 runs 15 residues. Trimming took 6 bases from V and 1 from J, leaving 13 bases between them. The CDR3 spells CASTIAGITNEKLFF. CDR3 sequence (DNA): TGCGCCAGCACGATCGCAGGGATAACTAATGAAAAACTGTTTTTT. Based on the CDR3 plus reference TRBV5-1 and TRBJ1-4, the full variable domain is KAGVTQTPRYLIKTRGQQVTLSCSPISGHRSVSWYQQTPGQGLQFLFEYFSETQRNKGNFPGRFSGRQFSNSRSEMNVSTLELGDSALYLCASTIAGITNEKLFFGSGTQLSVL.

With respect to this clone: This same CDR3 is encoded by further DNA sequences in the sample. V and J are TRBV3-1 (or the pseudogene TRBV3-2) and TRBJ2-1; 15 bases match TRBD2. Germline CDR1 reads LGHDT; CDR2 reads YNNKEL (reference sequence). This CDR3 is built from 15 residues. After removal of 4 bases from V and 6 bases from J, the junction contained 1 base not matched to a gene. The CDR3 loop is CASSLGLAGGNEQFF. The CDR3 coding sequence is TGTGCCAGCAGCCTGGGACTAGCGGGGGGCAATGAGCAGTTCTTC.

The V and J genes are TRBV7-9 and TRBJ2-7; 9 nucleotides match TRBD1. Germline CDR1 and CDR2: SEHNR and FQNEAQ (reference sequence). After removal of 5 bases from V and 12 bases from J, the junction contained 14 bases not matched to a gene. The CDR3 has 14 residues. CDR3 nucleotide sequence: TGTGCCAGCAGCCACAACCTCCTACAGGGGGCGGTGTACTTC. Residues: CASSHNLLQGAVYF.

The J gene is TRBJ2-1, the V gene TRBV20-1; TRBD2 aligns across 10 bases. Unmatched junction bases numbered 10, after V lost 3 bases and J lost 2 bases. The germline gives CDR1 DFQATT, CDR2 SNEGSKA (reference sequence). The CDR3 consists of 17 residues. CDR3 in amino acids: CSASRLAGGVAYNEQFF. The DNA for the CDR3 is TGCAGTGCTAGTAGGTTAGCGGGGGGCGTGGCCTACAATGAGCAGTTCTTC.

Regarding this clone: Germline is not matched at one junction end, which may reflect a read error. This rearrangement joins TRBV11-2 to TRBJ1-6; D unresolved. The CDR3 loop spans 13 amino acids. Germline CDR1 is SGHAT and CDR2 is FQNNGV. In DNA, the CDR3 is TGTGCCAGCAGCATAGACCTTAATTCACCCCTCCACTTT. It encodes CASSIDLNSPLHF.

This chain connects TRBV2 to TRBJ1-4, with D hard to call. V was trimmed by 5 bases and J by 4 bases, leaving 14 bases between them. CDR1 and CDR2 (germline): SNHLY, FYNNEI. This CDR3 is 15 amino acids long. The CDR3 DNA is TGTGCCAGCAGTCGGACGGCCGGACTTAATGAAAAACTGTTTTTT. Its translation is CASSRTAGLNEKLFF.

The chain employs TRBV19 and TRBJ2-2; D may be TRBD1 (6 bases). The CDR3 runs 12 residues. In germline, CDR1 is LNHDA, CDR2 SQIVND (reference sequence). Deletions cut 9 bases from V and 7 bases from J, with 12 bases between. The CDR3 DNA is TGTGCCAGCACTCCAGGGGTCGGGGAGCTGTTTTTT. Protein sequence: CASTPGVGELFF. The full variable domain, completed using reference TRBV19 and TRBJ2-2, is DGGITQSPKYLFRKEGQNVTLSCEQNLNHDAMYWYRQDPGQGLRLIYYSQIVNDFQKGDIAEGYSVSREKKESFPLTVTSAQKNPTAFYLCASTPGVGELFFGEGSRLTVL.

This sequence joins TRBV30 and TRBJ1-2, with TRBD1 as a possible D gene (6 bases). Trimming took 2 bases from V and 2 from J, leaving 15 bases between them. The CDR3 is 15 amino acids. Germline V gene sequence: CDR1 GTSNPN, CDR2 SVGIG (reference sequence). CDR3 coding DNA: TGTGCCTGGAGTTTCGGGGGGGCGCAGAACTATGGCTACACCTTC. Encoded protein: CAWSFGGAQNYGYTF.

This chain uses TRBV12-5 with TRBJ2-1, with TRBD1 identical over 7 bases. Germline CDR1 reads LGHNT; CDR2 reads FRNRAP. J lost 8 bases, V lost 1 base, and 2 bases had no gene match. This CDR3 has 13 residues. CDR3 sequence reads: CASGLGTGYEQFF. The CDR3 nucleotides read TGTGCTAGTGGTTTGGGGACAGGCTATGAGCAGTTCTTC.

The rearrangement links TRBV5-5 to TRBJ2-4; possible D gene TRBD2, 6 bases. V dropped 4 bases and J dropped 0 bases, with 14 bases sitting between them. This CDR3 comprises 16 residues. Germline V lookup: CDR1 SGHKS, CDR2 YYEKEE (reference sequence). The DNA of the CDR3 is TGTGCCAGCAGCCCCGATCTGGGACTAGCCAAAAACATTCAGTACTTC. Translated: CASSPDLGLAKNIQYF.

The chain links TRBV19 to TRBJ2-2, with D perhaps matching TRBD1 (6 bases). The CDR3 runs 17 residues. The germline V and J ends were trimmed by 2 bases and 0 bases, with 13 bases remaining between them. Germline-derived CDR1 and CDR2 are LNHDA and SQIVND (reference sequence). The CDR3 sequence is CASSIYRTVTNTGELFF. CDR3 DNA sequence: TGTGCCAGTAGTATATATAGGACAGTAACGAACACCGGGGAGCTGTTTTTT.

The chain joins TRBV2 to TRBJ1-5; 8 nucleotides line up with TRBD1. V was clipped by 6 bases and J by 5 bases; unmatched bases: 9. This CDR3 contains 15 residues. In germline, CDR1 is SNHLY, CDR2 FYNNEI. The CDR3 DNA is TGTGCCAGCAGGGCCCGGACAGGGTCTTATCAGCCCCAGCATTTT. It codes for CASRARTGSYQPQHF.

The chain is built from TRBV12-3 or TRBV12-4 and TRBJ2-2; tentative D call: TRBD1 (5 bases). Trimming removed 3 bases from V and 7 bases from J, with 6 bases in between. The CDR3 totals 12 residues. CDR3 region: CASSLGLGELFF. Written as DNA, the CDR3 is TGTGCCAGCAGTTTGGGGCTCGGGGAGCTGTTTTTT.

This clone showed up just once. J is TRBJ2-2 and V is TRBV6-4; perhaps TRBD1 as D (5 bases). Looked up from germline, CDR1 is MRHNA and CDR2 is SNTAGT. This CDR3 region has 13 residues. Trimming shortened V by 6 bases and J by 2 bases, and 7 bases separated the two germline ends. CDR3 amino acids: CASRDTNTGELFF. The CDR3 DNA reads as TGTGCCAGCAGGGACACTAACACCGGGGAGCTGTTTTTT.

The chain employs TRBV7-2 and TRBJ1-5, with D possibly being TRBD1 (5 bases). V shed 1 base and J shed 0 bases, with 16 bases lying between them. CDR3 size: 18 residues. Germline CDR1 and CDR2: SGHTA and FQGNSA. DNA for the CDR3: TGTGCCAGCAGCTTAGTGGGACTCAGTTTAGATAGCAATCAGCCCCAGCATTTT. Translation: CASSLVGLSLDSNQPQHF.

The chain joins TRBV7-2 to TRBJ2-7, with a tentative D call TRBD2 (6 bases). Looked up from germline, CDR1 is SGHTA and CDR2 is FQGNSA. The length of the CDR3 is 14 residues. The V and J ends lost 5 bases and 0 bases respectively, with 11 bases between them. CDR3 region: CASSLQTSSYEQYF. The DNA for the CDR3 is TGTGCCAGCAGCCTTCAGACTAGCTCCTACGAGCAGTACTTC.